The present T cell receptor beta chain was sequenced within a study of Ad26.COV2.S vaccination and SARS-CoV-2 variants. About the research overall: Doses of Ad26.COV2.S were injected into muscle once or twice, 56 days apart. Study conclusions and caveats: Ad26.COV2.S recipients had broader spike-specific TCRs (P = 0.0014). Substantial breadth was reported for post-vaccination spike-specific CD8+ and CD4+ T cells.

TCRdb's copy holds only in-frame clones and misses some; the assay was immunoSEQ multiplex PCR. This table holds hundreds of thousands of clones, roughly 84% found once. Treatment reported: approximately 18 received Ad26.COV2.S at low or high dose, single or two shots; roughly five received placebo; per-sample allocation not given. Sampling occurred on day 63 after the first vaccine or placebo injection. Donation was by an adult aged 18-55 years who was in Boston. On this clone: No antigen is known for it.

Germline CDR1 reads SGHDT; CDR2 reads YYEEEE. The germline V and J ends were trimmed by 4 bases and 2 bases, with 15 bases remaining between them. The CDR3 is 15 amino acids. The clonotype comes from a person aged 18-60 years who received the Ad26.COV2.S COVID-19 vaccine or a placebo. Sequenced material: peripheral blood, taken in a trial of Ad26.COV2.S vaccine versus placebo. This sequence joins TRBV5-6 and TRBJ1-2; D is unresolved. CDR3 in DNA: TGTGCCAGCAGCCTCGACCTAGGACGGAACTATGGCTACACCTTC. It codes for CASSLDLGRNYGYTF.